Below, one T cell receptor (beta chain) is given with its context. Its antigen is as yet unknown. The CDR3 sequence is 15 residues long. V gave up 1 base and J gave up 1 base, with 8 bases separating them. CDR1 and CDR2 from the germline V gene are LGHDT and YNNKEL (reference sequence). This entry belongs to a study of T-cell memory formation after mild COVID-19. General observations from the study: CD4/CD8 balance held among clones contracting day 15 to 85, and later expanders leaned CD4+. Second-wave clones that peaked on day 37 lacked confirmed SARS-CoV-2 specificity. In pre-infection memory, a portion of responding clones appeared, which suggested that cross-reactive memory joined.

5'RACE primed at constant segments yielded TCR alpha and TCR beta cDNA libraries bearing sample barcodes and UMIs. Each CDR3 protein is one row after TCRdb ran MiXCR on the 5' RACE reads. The sample has roughly 250,000 distinct CDR3 sequences, over 15% seen once. This clonotype originated in a young man who had mild COVID-19 (a few samples of this study predate the infection). Cell type and time point are not known. This chain connects TRBV3-1 to TRBJ1-5, with D unresolved. The sequencing sample was made of PBMCs or a T cell subset sorted from them (not recorded which). CDR3 nucleotide sequence: TGTGCCAGCAGCCAAGGTCCAGGCAGCAATCAGCCCCAGCATTTT. Protein: CASSQGPGSNQPQHF.